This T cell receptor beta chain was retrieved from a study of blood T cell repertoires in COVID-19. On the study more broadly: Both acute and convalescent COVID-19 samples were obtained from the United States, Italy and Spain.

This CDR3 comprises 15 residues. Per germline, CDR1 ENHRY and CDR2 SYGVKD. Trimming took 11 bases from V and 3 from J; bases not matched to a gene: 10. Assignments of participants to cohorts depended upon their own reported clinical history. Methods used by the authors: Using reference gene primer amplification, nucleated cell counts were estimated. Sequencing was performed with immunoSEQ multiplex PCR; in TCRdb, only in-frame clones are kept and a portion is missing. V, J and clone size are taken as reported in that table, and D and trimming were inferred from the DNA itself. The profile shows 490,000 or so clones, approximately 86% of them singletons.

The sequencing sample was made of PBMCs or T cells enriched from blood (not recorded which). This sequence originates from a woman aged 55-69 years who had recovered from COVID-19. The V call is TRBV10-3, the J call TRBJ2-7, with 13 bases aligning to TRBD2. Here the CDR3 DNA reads TGTGCCGTTTCGACTAGCGGGGGGCCCAACTACGAGCAGTACTTC. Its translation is CAVSTSGGPNYEQYF.